This T cell receptor (beta chain) stems from a study of blood T cell repertoires in COVID-19. As originally analysed: By means of reference gene primer amplification, nucleated cell counts were estimated. Repertoires were generated with immunoSEQ multiplex PCR, while TCRdb's copy carries only in-frame clones and drops some. V, J and clone size reflect that table, while D and trimming were determined from the DNA. Of tens of thousands of clones in the sample, 80% to 90% were seen once. Germline CDR1 SGHTA, CDR2 FQGNSA. The V gene lost 1 base and the J gene lost 5 bases, with 12 bases spanning the gap. The CDR3 runs to 14 residues.

This receptor was identified in a man between 50 and 59 years old with active COVID-19. The rearrangement links TRBV7-2 to TRBJ2-7; D is perhaps TRBD2 (6 bases). The sequencing input was peripheral blood. The CDR3 DNA follows: TGTGCCAGCAGCTTAGGGGGAGGCTCGAACGAGCAGTACTTC. Its protein product is CASSLGGGSNEQYF.